This TCR beta chain was sequenced for a study of T cell responses to AZD1222 COVID-19 vaccine. About the research overall: Whether given at about 4 or about 12 weeks, second doses were pooled.

This clone has a single count. The antigen is not known. Whole-study results and caveats: CD4 TCRs associated with vaccination spanned spike, dominating at 160-218 and 743-854. White British donors predominated, females outnumbered males, and clonal diversity was possibly underestimated.

The ends were cut back, 2 bases at V and 0 bases at J, with 23 bases in the middle. The CDR3 sequence is 20 residues long. Germline V gene data show CDR1 as MNHEY and CDR2 as SVGEGT. Profiled with immunoSEQ multiplex PCR; TCRdb holds only in-frame clones, not every one. The sample shows roughly 93,000 clones, around 85% of them seen only once. This material consisted of peripheral blood, taken on day 0 of AZD1222 vaccination. The chain couples TRBV6-2 or TRBV6-3 to TRBJ2-1, with D possibly being TRBD1 (6 bases). The origin of this receptor is an adult in good health. In DNA form, the CDR3 reads TGTGCCAGCAGTTACGGGACAATACAACAGGAACGGAGCTCCTACAATGAGCAGTTCTTC. Translated: CASSYGTIQQERSSYNEQFF.